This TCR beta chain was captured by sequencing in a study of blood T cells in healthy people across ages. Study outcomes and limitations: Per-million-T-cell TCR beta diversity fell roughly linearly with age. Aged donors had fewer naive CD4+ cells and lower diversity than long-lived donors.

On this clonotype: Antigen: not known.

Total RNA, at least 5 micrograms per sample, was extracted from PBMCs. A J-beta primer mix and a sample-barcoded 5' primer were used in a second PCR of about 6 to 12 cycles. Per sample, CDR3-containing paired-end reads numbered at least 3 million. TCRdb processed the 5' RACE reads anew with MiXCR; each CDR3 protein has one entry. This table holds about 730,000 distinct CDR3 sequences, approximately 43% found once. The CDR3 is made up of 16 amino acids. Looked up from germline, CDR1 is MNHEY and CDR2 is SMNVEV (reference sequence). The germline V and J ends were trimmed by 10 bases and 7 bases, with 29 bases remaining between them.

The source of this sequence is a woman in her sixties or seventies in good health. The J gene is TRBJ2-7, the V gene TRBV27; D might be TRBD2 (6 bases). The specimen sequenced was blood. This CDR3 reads CATSGSGMSSYNEQYF. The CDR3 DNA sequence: TGTGCCACCTCGGGTAGCGGCATGAGCTCCTACAATGAGCAGTACTTC.